This T cell receptor beta chain is from a study of T cell responses to AZD1222 COVID-19 vaccine. Findings and limits, study-wide: There were vaccine-associated CD4 TCRs across spike, dominant at 160-218 and 743-854.

Concerning this clone: Its target is not known.

The CDR3 runs to 17 residues. Germline CDR1 reads LNHDA; CDR2 reads SQIVND (reference sequence). The J segment lost 0 bases and the V segment lost 8 bases, leaving 13 bases of the junction unmatched. Sequencing used immunoSEQ multiplex PCR; TCRdb keeps in-frame clones, though not all of them. The data contain approximately 21,000 clones, about four fifths of them singletons. The chain recombines TRBV19 with TRBJ2-3, with 8 bases matching TRBD2. The clonotype was recovered from an adult who received the AZD1222 COVID-19 vaccine. Sequenced here: peripheral blood, sampled 28 days after the second AZD1222 dose. CDR3 DNA sequence: TGTGCCAGTGCTCTACCTACGGCTAGCGGGAGCACAGATACGCAGTATTTT. Translated: CASALPTASGSTDTQYF.